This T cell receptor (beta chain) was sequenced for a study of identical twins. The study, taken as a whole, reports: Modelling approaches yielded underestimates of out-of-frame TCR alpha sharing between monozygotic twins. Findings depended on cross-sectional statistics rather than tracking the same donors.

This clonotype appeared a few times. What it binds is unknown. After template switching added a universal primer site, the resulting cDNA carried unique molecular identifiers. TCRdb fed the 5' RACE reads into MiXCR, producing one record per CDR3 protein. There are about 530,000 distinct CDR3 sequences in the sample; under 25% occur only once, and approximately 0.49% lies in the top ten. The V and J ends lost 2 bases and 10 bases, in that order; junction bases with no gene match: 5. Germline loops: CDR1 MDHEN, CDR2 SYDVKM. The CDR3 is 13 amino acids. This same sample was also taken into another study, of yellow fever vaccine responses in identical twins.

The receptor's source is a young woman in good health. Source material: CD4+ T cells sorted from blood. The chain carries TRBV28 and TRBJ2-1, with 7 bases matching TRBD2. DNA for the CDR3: TGTGCCAGCAGTTTAATCCCTAGCGGAGAGCAGTTCTTC. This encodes CASSLIPSGEQFF.